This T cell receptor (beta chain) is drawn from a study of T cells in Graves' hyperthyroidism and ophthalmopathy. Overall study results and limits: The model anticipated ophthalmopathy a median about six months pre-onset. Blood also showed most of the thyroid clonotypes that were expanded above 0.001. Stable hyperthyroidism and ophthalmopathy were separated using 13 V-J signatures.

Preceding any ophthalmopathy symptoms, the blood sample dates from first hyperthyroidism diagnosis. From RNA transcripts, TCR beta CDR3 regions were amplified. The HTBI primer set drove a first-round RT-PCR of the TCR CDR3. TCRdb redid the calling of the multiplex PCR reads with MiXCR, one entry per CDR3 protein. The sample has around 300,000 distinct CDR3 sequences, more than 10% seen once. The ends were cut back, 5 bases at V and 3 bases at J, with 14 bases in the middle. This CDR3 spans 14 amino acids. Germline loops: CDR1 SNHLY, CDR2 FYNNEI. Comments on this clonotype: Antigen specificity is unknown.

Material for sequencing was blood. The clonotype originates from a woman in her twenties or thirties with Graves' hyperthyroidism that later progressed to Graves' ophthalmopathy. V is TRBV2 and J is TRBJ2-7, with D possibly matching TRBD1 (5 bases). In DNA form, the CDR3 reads TGTGCCAGCAGTTGGACACTCTCTTACTACGAGCAGTACTTC. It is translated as CASSWTLSYYEQYF.